The subject of this entry is one T cell receptor beta chain. CDR1 and CDR2 (germline): MRHNA, SNTAGT. CDR3 length: 18 residues. V dropped 6 bases and J dropped 6; count of bases not matched to a gene: 20. The repertoire was sequenced with immunoSEQ multiplex PCR; TCRdb's copy has only in-frame clones and lacks some. Of 250,000 to 300,000 clones in the sample, 80% to 90% were seen once. The data were taken from a study of blood T cell repertoires in COVID-19. The receptor was isolated from a man older than 75 with acute or convalescent COVID-19. The chain joins TRBV6-4 to TRBJ1-2; 9 bases line up with TRBD1. Sequencing input: peripheral blood. The CDR3 DNA reads TGTGCCAGCAGAACTCTCACAGGGGGCCCCCGAAGGGAGCATGGCTACACCTTC. Translation gives CASRTLTGGPRREHGYTF.